This T cell receptor (beta chain) appears in the sequencing data of a study of vaccination effects on CD4 cells after COVID-19. Findings of the study overall: Marked clonal contraction of infection- and vaccine-induced clones was seen late after vaccination.

Having been cultured for roughly 9 days, the cells underwent CD4+ T cell isolation. TCRdb keeps only in-frame clones here, not all; method: immunoSEQ multiplex PCR. The data contain about 58,000 clones, about three quarters of them singletons. CDR1 and CDR2 from the germline V gene are KGHDR and SFDVKD. The CDR3 is made up of 13 amino acids. V was cut by 3 bases and J by 4 bases, with 7 bases left in between. As concerns this clone: Its antigen is unidentified.

The chain is built from TRBV24-1 and TRBJ2-3; D is unresolved. The source was CD4+ T cells from PBMCs cultured without peptide, collected before COVID-19 vaccination. This clonotype was sampled from a human donor who received a COVID-19 vaccine. The CDR3 DNA is TGTGCCACCAGTGATGGGGTGGCAGATACGCAGTATTTT. Protein sequence: CATSDGVADTQYF.